Listed below are T cell receptor beta chains from one sample, sequenced in a study of cytomegalovirus exposure and HLA in healthy donors. The method was immunoSEQ multiplex PCR; TCRdb's version includes in-frame clones alone and lacks a portion of them. The sample records some 170,000 clones, approximately 80% being singletons. Material for sequencing was PBMCs. The source is a woman in her late teens or twenties in good health and CMV-seropositive. The CDR3 runs from the conserved cysteine through the conserved F or W. The D gene is left open where the match is weak. Clone sizes are given selectively: once, few, many, or a class where the clone is expanded.

V	D	size	J	CDR3	DNA
TRBV2	.	.	TRBJ1-2	CASRSQGSYTF	TGTGCCAGCCGATCCCAGGGGAGCTACACCTTC
TRBV7-9	.	.	TRBJ1-2	CASSLVEQVYGYTF	TGTGCCAGCAGCTTAGTGGAACAGGTTTATGGCTACACCTTC
TRBV6-5	.	.	TRBJ1-5	CASSYAGGGENQPQHF	TGTGCCAGCAGTTACGCGGGGGGTGGGGAGAATCAGCCCCAGCATTTT
TRBV6-5	.	.	TRBJ1-4	CASRNRGLTNEKLFF	TGTGCCAGCAGAAATAGGGGTTTAACTAATGAAAAACTGTTTTTT
TRBV5-1	.	.	TRBJ2-7	CASSLPAGSGYEQYF	TGCGCCAGCAGCTTGCCTGCAGGGTCAGGCTACGAGCAGTACTTC
TRBV6-4	TRBD2	.	TRBJ2-1	CASSDSVSGGDEQFF	TGTGCCAGCAGTGACTCAGTTAGCGGGGGGGATGAGCAGTTCTTC
TRBV6-5	TRBD1	.	TRBJ2-3	CASSSPLAGGEDTQYF	TGTGCCAGCAGTTCCCCGTTGGCAGGGGGCGAAGATACGCAGTATTTT
TRBV10-3	TRBD2	.	TRBJ2-1	CAISESPGTSGHNEQFF	TGTGCCATCAGTGAGAGCCCTGGGACTAGCGGCCACAATGAGCAGTTCTTC
TRBV29-1	TRBD1	few	TRBJ2-7	CSVAGGRGESYEQYF	TGCAGCGTTGCAGGGGGCAGGGGCGAGTCCTACGAGCAGTACTTC
TRBV9	.	.	TRBJ2-1	CASSATQGEQFF	TGTGCCAGCAGCGCCACCCAGGGTGAGCAGTTCTTC
TRBV6-5	.	.	TRBJ1-2	CASSFGQTYGYTF	TGTGCCAGCAGTTTCGGACAGACCTATGGCTACACCTTC